This T cell receptor (beta chain) came from a study of T-cell reconstitution after alpha-beta-depleted transplantation in children. This clonotype was counted only a few times. What it binds is unknown. Researchers prepared the TCRbeta library using unique molecular identifiers, the study reports. One entry per CDR3 protein, called by TCRdb with MiXCR from the PCR reads. The repertoire holds nearly 350,000 distinct CDR3 sequences, 15% to 20% seen once, with around 41% in the top ten. Study-wide results and caveats: For some patients, TCRbeta diversity was high at day 60 because of recipient T cells and thymic progenitors that survived. T-cell numbers and diversity, one year after transplant, stemmed largely from T cells that were newly produced.

The sequencing used PBMCs, mostly from graft donor cells, collected 360 days after TCRalphabeta/CD19-depleted stem cell transplant. The TCR comes from a male patient under 10 years old who had a stem cell transplant for acute lymphoblastic leukemia, so the T cells may come from the graft donor.

CDR3 protein: CAWGQGNYEQYF. In nucleotides, the CDR3 is TGTGCCTGGGGGCAGGGGAACTACGAGCAGTACTTC. The genes are TRBV30 and TRBJ2-7; maybe TRBD1 (6 bases). Trimming removed 5 bases at V and 3 bases at J, with 11 bases between. The length of the CDR3 is 12 residues. Germline CDR1 reads GTSNPN; CDR2 reads SVGIG (reference sequence). Variable domain in full (rest from reference TRBV30 and TRBJ2-7): SQTIHQWPATLVQPVGSPLSLECTVEGTSNPNLYWYRQAAGRGLQLLFYSVGIGQISSEVPQNLSASRPQDRQFILSSKKLLLSDSGFYLCAWGQGNYEQYFGPGTRLTVT.